This TCR beta chain appears in the sequencing data of a study of cytomegalovirus exposure and HLA in healthy donors (dated by TCRdb to 2016 to 2017). For the study in its entirety: According to an earlier analysis of a few hundred of the donors, roughly 180 million T cells yielded over 90 million unique TCR beta sequences and about 300 Gb of sequence data. An early release covering more than 500 HLA-typed donors comprised about 300 gigabases of sequencing data and roughly 86 million unique TCR sequences. Among the roughly 410 genotyped donors, around 81% belonged to the genetic ancestry cluster associated with self-reported Caucasian donors. The aim of the study was to test whether cataloging public T cell receptors could identify signatures of past pathogen exposure. Using immunosequencing, the study profiled T cell repertoires from about 620 subjects and related those repertoires to cytomegalovirus serostatus. Besides the first cohort of roughly 640 subjects, a separate validation cohort made up of 120 or so different subjects was used. The study combined high-throughput TCR immunosequencing, statistical association of individual TCRs with disease status, and machine learning to predict cytomegalovirus infection status. A later analysis re-examined previously published TCR beta repertoires from hundreds of donors and added high-resolution HLA genotyping to investigate patterns of TCR occurrence. In the later analysis, no new phenotypic data were used to find candidate immune exposures; instead, reliance was placed on TCR beta sequences and their occurrence across donors. An earlier analysis of a few hundred of the donors applied high-throughput TCR beta sequencing to assess whether each TCR beta V gene segment acted as functional or pseudogenic. Donor age, sex, ethnicity and CMV serostatus were collected together with the repertoire data. A later genetic analysis took genome-wide SNP genotypes for about 55% of the roughly 700 donors and used that subset as a discovery cohort. Every discovery cohort repertoire had been produced on one sequencing platform. HLA typing covered class I and class II loci at four-digit resolution. The number of typed donors differed by locus: 629-630 for A, B, C, DRB1 and DQB1; approximately 520 for DQA1; around 610 for DPA1; and about 470 for DPB1. Because of strong linkage in the cohort, 4 to 6 DR-DQ haplotypes were treated as single units for association and clustering. Among several hundred genotyped donors of the cohort, an average of around 250,000 unique TCR beta nucleotide sequences was sequenced per donor, of which about 19% were non-productive.

General study outcomes and caveats: The 87-base-pair reads could not distinguish some IMGT-functional V segments, including TRBV6-2 and TRBV6-3, so those segments were excluded. A further reported finding was that TCR beta sequences accurately predicted the HLA-A and HLA-B alleles for most subjects in the first cohort. Strong co-occurrence of HLA alleles, especially DR and DQ, made assigning TCR associations to individual alleles difficult. At a false discovery rate of 0.05, a later analysis linked some 17,000 TCR beta sequences to specific HLA alleles. Most TCR sequences were seen in very few donors, while some public TCRs were found in many individuals. For the cohort, immune exposure information was limited to CMV serostatus. Correlated functional status among segregating V segments might be attributable to linkage disequilibrium, but an unknown experimental factor could not be ruled out. In vitro tests confirmed that a few of the cytomegalovirus-associated TCR beta chains recognize cytomegalovirus antigens. In a later analysis, the rate of TCR association differed among HLA loci, with DRB1 alleles having the most associated TCRs and HLA-C alleles having the fewest. In a later analysis, HLA-associated TCR beta chains showed more clonal expansion and lower generation probabilities than non-associated chains that were equally common. A cluster of highly shared sequence variants was judged likely to represent a technical artifact of the sequencing pipeline. The authors suggested that the approach could potentially be extended to other disease states and immunological phenotypes. According to a later genetic analysis, donors in an Asian-associated ancestry cluster had fewer N-insertions in productive TCRs than the roughly 660-donor mean. Roughly uniform sequencing depth across donors was assumed in presence/absence analyses, although this assumption may not hold. In this cohort, only TCR beta chains were sequenced, and detectable features were limited by the absence of alpha or paired-chain data. Most CMV-associated TCR beta chains appeared to be HLA-restricted in a later analysis, and the HLA associations seemed to be driven largely by CMV exposure. An association between a missense DCLRE1C variant and V-gene and J-gene trimming of TCR beta chains was found in a later genetic analysis and replicated in an independent cohort. In an earlier analysis of around 600 of the donors, most TCR beta V segments were observed in productive rearrangements about 90% or about 30% of the time, broadly matching IMGT annotations. In the study, roughly 160 TCR beta chains were listed as associated with cytomegalovirus. Several of the top co-occurrence clusters appeared to be linked to parvovirus B19, influenza, CMV and Epstein-Barr virus, according to a later analysis. Approximately 18 rarely observed V segments, including chromosome 9 orphons, were excluded from the earlier analysis of 550 to 700 of the donors because counts were too low. Because HLA typing was unavailable for some donors at each locus, only the typed subset was used in association tests. The classifier was reported to diagnose cytomegalovirus status with high specificity and sensitivity in both the original and validation cohorts.

V loses 10 bases of germline sequence and J loses 0 bases, and the interval between the two ends is 22 bases. Reading the germline V gene gives CDR1 MGHRA and CDR2 YSYEKL. The CDR3 contains 17 residues, cysteine and phenylalanine counted. CDR3 DNA only is kept here, 51 bases in frame from base 1. Receptors were amplified or captured by the immunoSEQ multiplex PCR assay. A mixture of 60 forward primers for TCR Vbeta segments and 13 reverse primers for TCR Jbeta segments was used in the multiplex PCR. A multiplex PCR assay on genomic DNA amplified the CDR3 region of rearranged TCR beta genes. The amplified TCR beta libraries were sequenced on the Illumina HiSeq System as 87-base-pair reads. The study's processing was this. Across the 500 to 700 repertoires, a later analysis counted tens of millions of unique TCR beta chains, roughly 11 million of which were shared by at least two donors. Raw reads were error-corrected and collapsed into unique sequences by a nearest-neighbor algorithm in which closely related sequences were merged to remove PCR and sequencing errors. CDR3 sequences were aligned to IMGT reference sequences to assign V, D and J gene segments. For a sequence to be retained, a match of at least six nucleotides to both a V gene segment and a J gene segment was required. Rearrangements were called productive when the CDR3 lacked stop codons and stayed in frame with V and J; all others were non-productive. CDR3 was defined by IMGT convention, running from the second conserved V-encoded cysteine to the conserved J-encoded phenylalanine. The earlier analysis of some 580 of the donors excluded any sequence lacking an unambiguous match to a single V gene segment. An earlier analysis of fewer than 750 of the donors classified V segments as functional when productive rearrangements were above 56.7% and as segregating when the standard deviation between donors was above 5%. A statistical classification framework was developed to diagnose cytomegalovirus status using the catalog of TCR beta chain sequences. A later analysis assigned V and J genes by comparing TCR nucleotide sequences with IMGT/GENE-DB human TR gene sequences. A later analysis assigned CDR3 sequences and most-parsimonious VDJ recombination scenarios with the TCRdist pipeline. In a later analysis, each TCR beta chain was defined by its CDR3 amino acid sequence together with its V-gene family, and reads without a unique V-gene family were excluded. As a way to deal with suspected cross-contamination and a sequencing artifact, a later analysis dropped under 600 nucleotide sequences that were highly shared and had low generation probability. In a later analysis, a clonal expansion index for each public chain was calculated from normalized within-repertoire ranks of inferred template counts. In a later analysis, generation probabilities were computed using a VDJ recombination model fitted to out-of-frame rearrangements, and the results were checked against IGoR. In a later analysis, TCR-TCR, TCR-HLA and TCR-CMV co-occurrence was scored with hypergeometric tests, and a repertoire-size bias correction was applied to TCR pairs. In a later analysis, false discovery rates were estimated by permuting HLA or CMV assignments 20 times. In a later analysis, co-occurring TCRs were grouped using DBSCAN, and TCRdist sequence similarity was added for clustering within HLA-allele-positive subsets. For co-occurrence clustering, repertoires with fewer than 30,000 or more than 120,000 public chains were excluded, along with roughly 5 repertoires with anomalous nucleotide sharing. Imported from immuneACCESS, the table was reduced by TCRdb to in-frame sequences with V and J called. These copies leave out some clones; in studies compared against another copy, an unresolved V gene accounts for under half, and the cause of the remainder is not known. V and J calls and clone size are as listed in that table; D and trimming were resolved from the DNA. This sample comprises approximately 89,000 clones, around 70% of them detected only once. Clones ranked in the top ten supply 1.2% of the sample.

The cohort comprised several hundred healthy bone marrow donors. Cohort members were all nominally healthy when sampled, although unrecorded immune exposures were likely present. The donor was CMV seronegative and was included in the group of a few hundred seronegative cohort members. A peripheral blood sample was provided by each donor, and peripheral blood mononuclear cells were used for TCR beta sequencing. The Qiagen DNeasy Blood Extraction Kit was used to extract genomic DNA from the blood cell samples. Points on this clone: It lacks a known antigen. Per-base qualities were not stored, and no clone one base away is much larger.

The sequenced sample consisted of PBMCs. The receptor was isolated from a female donor in good health and CMV-seronegative. In this chain, TRBV4-1 is recombined with TRBJ2-4; TRBD1 is a possible D gene, resting on 6 matching bases. The CDR3 in this case is CATHAAGQILAKNIQYF. In nucleotides, the sequence is TGCGCCACCCACGCAGCAGGACAGATTCTAGCCAAAAACATTCAGTACTTC.